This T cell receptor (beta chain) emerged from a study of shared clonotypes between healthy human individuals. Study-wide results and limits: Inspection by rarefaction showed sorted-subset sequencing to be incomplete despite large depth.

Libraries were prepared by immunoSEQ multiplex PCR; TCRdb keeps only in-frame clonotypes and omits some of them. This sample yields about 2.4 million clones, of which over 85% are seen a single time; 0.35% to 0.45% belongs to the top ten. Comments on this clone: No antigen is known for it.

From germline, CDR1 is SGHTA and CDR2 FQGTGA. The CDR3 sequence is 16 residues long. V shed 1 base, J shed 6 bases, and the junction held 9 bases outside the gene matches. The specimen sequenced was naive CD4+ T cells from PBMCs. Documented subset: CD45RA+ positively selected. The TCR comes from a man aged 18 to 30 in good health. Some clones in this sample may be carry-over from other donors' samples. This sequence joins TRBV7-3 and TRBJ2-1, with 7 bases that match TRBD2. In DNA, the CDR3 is TGTGCCAGCAGCTTAATTGGGCTAGCGGAAGTCAATGAGCAGTTCTTC. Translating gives CASSLIGLAEVNEQFF.